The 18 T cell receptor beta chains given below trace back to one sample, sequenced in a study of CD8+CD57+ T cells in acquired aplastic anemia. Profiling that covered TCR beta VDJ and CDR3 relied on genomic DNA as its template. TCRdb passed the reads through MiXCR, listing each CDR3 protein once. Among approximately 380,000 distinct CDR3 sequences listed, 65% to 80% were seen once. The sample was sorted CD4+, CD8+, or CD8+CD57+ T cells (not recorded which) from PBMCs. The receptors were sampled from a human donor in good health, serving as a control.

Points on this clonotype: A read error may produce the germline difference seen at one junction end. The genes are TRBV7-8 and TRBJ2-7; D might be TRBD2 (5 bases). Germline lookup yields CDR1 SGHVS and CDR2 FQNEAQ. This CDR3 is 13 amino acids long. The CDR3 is CASSCGFAYEEYF. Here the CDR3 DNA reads TGTGCCAGCAGCTGCGGGTTCGCCTACGAGGAGTACTTC. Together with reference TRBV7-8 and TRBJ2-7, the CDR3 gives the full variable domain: GAGVSQSPRYKVAKRGQDVALRCDPISGHVSLFWYQQALGQGPEFLTYFQNEAQLDKSGLPSDRFFAERPEGSVSTLKIQRTQQEDSAVYLCASSCGFAYEEYFGPGTRLTVT.

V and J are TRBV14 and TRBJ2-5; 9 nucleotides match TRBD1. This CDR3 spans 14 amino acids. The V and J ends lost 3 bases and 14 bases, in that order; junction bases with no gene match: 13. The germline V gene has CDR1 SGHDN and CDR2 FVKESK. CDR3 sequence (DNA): TGTGCCAGCAGCCACGAAAGGACAGGGGACCTACGATACTTC. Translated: CASSHERTGDLRYF.

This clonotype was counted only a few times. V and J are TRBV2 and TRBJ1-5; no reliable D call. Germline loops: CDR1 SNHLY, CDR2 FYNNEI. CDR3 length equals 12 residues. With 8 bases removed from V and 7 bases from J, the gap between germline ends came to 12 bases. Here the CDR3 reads CASRGEGQPQHF. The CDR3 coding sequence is TGTGCCAGCCGGGGTGAGGGACAGCCCCAGCATTTT.

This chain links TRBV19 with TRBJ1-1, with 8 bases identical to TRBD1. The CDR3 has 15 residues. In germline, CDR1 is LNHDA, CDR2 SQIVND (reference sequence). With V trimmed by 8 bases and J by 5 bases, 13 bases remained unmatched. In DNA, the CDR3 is TGTGCCAGTTTGGAAGACAGGGGAAGGGATACTGAAGCTTTCTTT. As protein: CASLEDRGRDTEAFF.

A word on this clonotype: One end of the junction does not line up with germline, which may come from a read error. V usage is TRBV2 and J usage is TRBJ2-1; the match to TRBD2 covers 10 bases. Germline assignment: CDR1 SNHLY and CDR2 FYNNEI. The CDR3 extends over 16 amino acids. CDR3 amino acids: CASGSGGASHDSEQFF. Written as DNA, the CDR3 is TGCGCCAGCGGAAGCGGGGGGGCGTCCCACGACAGTGAGCAGTTCTTC.

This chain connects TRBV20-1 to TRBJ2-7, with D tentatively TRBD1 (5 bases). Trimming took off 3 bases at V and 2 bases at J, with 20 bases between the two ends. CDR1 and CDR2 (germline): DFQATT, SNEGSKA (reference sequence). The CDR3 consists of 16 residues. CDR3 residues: CSASRPQGISAYEQYF. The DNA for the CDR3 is TGCAGTGCTAGTAGGCCGCAGGGAATAAGTGCCTACGAGCAGTACTTC.

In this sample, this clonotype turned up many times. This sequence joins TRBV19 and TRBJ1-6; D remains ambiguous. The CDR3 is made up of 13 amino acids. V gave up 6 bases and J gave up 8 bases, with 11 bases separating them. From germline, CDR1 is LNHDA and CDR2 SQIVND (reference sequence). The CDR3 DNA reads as TGTGCCAGTAGCTGGGGTGGAGATTCACCCCTCCACTTT. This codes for CASSWGGDSPLHF.

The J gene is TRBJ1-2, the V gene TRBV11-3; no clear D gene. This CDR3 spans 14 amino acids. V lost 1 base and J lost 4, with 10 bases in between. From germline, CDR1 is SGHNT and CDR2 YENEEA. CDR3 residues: CASSLGLGIYGYTF. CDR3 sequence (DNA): TGTGCCAGCAGCTTAGGACTGGGTATCTATGGCTACACCTTC.

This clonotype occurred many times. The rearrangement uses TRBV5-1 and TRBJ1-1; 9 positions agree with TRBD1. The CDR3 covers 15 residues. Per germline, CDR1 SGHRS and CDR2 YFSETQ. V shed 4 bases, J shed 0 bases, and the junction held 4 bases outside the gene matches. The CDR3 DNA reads TGCGCCAGCAGCCCTCGGGACAGGGTGAACACTGAAGCTTTCTTT. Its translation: CASSPRDRVNTEAFF. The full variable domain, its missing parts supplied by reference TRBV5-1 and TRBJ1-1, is KAGVTQTPRYLIKTRGQQVTLSCSPISGHRSVSWYQQTPGQGLQFLFEYFSETQRNKGNFPGRFSGRQFSNSRSEMNVSTLELGDSALYLCASSPRDRVNTEAFFGQGTRLTVV.

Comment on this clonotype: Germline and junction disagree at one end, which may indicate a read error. For the CDR3, the DNA is TGTGTCAGCAGCTTAGGTGGGGGTTTGGCTGAAGCTTTCTTT. It codes for CVSSLGGGLAEAFF. The rearrangement links TRBV7-3 to TRBJ1-1; D may be TRBD1 (5 bases). The CDR3 has 14 residues. Per germline, CDR1 SGHTA and CDR2 FQGTGA. The full variable domain, rest sourced from reference TRBV7-3 and TRBJ1-1, is GAGVSQTPSNKVTEKGKYVELRCDPISGHTALYWYRQSLGQGPEFLIYFQGTGAADDSGLPNDRFFAVRPEGSVSTLKIQRTERGDSAVYLCVSSLGGGLAEAFFGQGTRLTVV.

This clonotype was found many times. In DNA, the CDR3 is TGTGCCAGCAGTGCCACTTCGTGGGGTACGCAGTATTTT. Translating gives CASSATSWGTQYF. This chain links TRBV6-6 with TRBJ2-3; D ambiguous. The CDR3 contains 13 residues. V dropped 5 bases and J dropped 8 bases, with 14 bases sitting between them. Germline assignment: CDR1 MNHNY and CDR2 SVGAGI (reference sequence).

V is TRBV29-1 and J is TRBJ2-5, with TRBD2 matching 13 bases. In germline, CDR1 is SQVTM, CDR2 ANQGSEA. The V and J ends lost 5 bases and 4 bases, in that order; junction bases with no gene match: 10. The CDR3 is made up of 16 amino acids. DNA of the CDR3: TGCAGCGTTACGACTAGCGGGGGGTACCCTCCAGAGACCCAGTACTTC. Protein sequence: CSVTTSGGYPPETQYF.

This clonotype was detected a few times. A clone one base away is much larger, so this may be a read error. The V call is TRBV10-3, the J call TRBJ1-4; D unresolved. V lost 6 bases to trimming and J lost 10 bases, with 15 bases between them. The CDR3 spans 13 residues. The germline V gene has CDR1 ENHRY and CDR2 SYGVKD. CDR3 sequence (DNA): TGTGCCATCAGCCGCGCTGAAGAAGGAAAACTGTTTTTT. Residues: CAISRAEEGKLFF.

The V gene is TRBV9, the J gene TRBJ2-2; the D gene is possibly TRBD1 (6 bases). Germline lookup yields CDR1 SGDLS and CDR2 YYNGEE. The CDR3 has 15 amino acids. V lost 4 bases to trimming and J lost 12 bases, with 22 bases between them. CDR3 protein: CASSFRARGDGQLFF. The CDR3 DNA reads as TGTGCCAGCAGCTTCAGGGCCAGGGGTGACGGTCAGCTGTTTTTT. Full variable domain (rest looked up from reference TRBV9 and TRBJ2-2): DSGVTQTPKHLITATGQRVTLRCSPRSGDLSVYWYQQSLDQGLQFLIQYYNGEERAKGNILERFSAQQFPDLHSELNLSSLELGDSALYFCASSFRARGDGQLFFGEGSRLTVL.

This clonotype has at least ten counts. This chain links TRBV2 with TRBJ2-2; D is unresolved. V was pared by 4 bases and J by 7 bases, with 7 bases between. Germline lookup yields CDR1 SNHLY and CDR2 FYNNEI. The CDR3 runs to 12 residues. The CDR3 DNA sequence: TGTGCCAGCAGTGTACAAGGCGGGGAGCTGTTTTTT. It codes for CASSVQGGELFF.

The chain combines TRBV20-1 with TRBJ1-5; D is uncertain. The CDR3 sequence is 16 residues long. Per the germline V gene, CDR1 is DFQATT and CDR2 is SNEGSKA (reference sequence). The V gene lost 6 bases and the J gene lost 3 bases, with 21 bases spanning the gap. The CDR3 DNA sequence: TGCAGTGCGAGCAGAAACGAGCAGGACTTCAATCAGCCCCAGCATTTT. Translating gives CSASRNEQDFNQPQHF.

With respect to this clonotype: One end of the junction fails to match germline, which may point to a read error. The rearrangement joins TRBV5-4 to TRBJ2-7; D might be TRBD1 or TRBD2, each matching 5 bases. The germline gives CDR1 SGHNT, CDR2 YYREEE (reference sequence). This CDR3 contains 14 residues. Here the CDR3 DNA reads TGCGCCAGCAGCCAGGTCATGGGACCCTACGAGCAGTACTTC. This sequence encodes CASSQVMGPYEQYF.

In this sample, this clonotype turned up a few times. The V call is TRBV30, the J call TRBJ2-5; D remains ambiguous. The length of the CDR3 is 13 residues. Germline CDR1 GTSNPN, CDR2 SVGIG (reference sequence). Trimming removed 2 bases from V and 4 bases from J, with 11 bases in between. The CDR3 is CAWSNKGTETQYF. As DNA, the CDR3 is TGTGCCTGGAGTAACAAAGGAACAGAGACCCAGTACTTC.